Below are 21 T cell receptor beta chains sequenced from a single sample in a study of blood T cell repertoires in COVID-19. The data were produced by immunoSEQ multiplex PCR, yet TCRdb's version contains in-frame clones alone and is incomplete. The repertoire has about 330,000 clones, about 82% of them found once; the top ten carry about 1.7%. The sample consisted of peripheral blood. All receptors derive from a woman between 45 and 60 years old with acute or convalescent COVID-19.

The chain combines TRBV5-4 with TRBJ2-7; 11 positions agree with TRBD2. The V gene's germline CDR1 is SGHNT and CDR2 YYREEE (reference sequence). Trimming removed 5 bases from V and 4 bases from J; junction bases left unmatched: 8. The CDR3 spans 15 residues. The CDR3 region has the DNA TGTGCCAGCAGACCGGGGACTAGCGGAGGTTACGAGCAGTACTTC. Its translation: CASRPGTSGGYEQYF.

The chain links TRBV12-5 to TRBJ2-7, with 10 bases matching TRBD1. The CDR3 consists of 15 residues. J was trimmed by 3 bases and V by 7 bases; bases with no gene match: 9. CDR1 is LGHNT and CDR2 is FRNRAP in the germline V gene. The DNA for the CDR3 is TGTGCTAGTGCCCGGGGGACAGGGGCTAGCTACGAGCAGTACTTC. Its translation is CASARGTGASYEQYF.

On this clone itself: The same CDR3 arises from other DNA sequences in this sample as well. The chain's CDR3 is CSVRGGNTEAFF. CDR3 nucleotides: TGCAGCGTTAGGGGGGGGAACACTGAAGCTTTCTTT. The chain has TRBV29-1 and TRBJ1-1; D is perhaps TRBD1 (6 bases). This CDR3 spans 12 amino acids. The germline V gene has CDR1 SQVTM and CDR2 ANQGSEA. Trimming shortened V by 5 bases and J by 1 base, and 8 bases separated the two germline ends.

The V and J genes are TRBV28 and TRBJ2-1, with 9 positions matching TRBD1. The V gene's germline CDR1 is MDHEN and CDR2 SYDVKM. Trimming cost V 6 bases and J 8 bases; bases outside gene matches: 5. The CDR3 spans 13 residues. DNA of the CDR3: TGTGCCAGCAGGGGACAGGGTCTCTATGAGCAGTTCTTC. It encodes CASRGQGLYEQFF.

The rearrangement uses TRBV5-6 and TRBJ2-1; 7 nucleotides line up with TRBD1. V trimming: 1 base; J trimming: 4 bases; junction bases outside the gene matches: 5. This CDR3 has 15 residues. Germline CDR1 reads SGHDT; CDR2 reads YYEEEE. The CDR3 DNA reads TGTGCCAGCAGCTTGAGGACAGGATCGTACAATGAGCAGTTCTTC. Translation gives CASSLRTGSYNEQFF.

V gene TRBV5-6 combines with J gene TRBJ1-2, with D possibly being TRBD1 (6 bases). Germline CDR1 SGHDT, CDR2 YYEEEE. This CDR3 comprises 15 residues. The ends were cut back, 2 bases at V and 8 bases at J, with 19 bases in the middle. The CDR3 loop is CASSFLTGSKVGYTF. In nucleotides, the CDR3 is TGTGCCAGCAGCTTCCTTACAGGGTCCAAGGTCGGCTACACCTTC.

This clone was counted once. The chain joins TRBV19 to TRBJ1-1; 8 bases match TRBD1. Per the germline V gene, CDR1 is LNHDA and CDR2 is SQIVND (reference sequence). This CDR3 is built from 17 residues. The V segment lost 3 bases and the J segment 5 bases; nucleotides outside the gene matches: 14. CDR3 region: CASSIQGGRGLVTEAFF. The CDR3 DNA follows: TGTGCCAGTAGTATTCAAGGTGGCAGGGGGCTGGTAACTGAAGCTTTCTTT.

Worth noting for this clone: Other DNA sequences in the sample encode the same CDR3. The chain joins TRBV7-9 to TRBJ2-1; possible D gene TRBD2, 5 bases. The CDR3 runs to 12 residues. Trimming left V 1 base short and J 10 bases short, with 8 bases between. Germline CDR1 and CDR2: SEHNR and FQNEAQ (reference sequence). CDR3 in DNA: TGTGCCAGCAGCTTAGGACTAAACGAGCAGTTCTTC. It translates to CASSLGLNEQFF.

This CDR3 reads CASSLGAPKGFGYTF. The CDR3 DNA follows: TGTGCCAGCAGCTTAGGGGCCCCGAAGGGGTTCGGCTACACCTTC. The chain combines TRBV7-9 with TRBJ1-2, with D maybe TRBD1 (5 bases). CDR1 is SEHNR, CDR2 FQNEAQ, per germline (reference sequence). The CDR3 is 15 amino acids. V lost 1 base, J lost 8 bases, and 17 bases lay in between.

This chain connects TRBV5-4 to TRBJ2-1, with TRBD2 matching 12 bases. V lost 2 bases and J lost 16; bases outside the gene matches: 7. This CDR3 is built from 13 residues. Germline V CDR1 and CDR2: SGHNT, YYREEE (reference sequence). CDR3 sequence reads: CASSLGLAGGDFF. The CDR3 DNA reads as TGTGCCAGCAGCTTAGGCCTAGCGGGAGGGGACTTCTTC.

The chain carries TRBV9 and TRBJ1-2; tentative D call: TRBD1 (6 bases). V lost 3 bases and J lost 7, with 16 bases in between. The CDR3 is made up of 14 amino acids. CDR1 and CDR2 from the germline V gene are SGDLS and YYNGEE. The CDR3 region is CASSGTGGFVGYTF. The CDR3 DNA follows: TGTGCCAGCAGCGGAACGGGGGGCTTCGTTGGCTACACCTTC. Based on the CDR3 plus reference TRBV9 and TRBJ1-2, the full variable domain is DSGVTQTPKHLITATGQRVTLRCSPRSGDLSVYWYQQSLDQGLQFLIQYYNGEERAKGNILERFSAQQFPDLHSELNLSSLELGDSALYFCASSGTGGFVGYTFGSGTRLTVV.

This rearrangement joins TRBV29-1 to TRBJ1-2, with 7 bases identical to TRBD1. Germline V lookup: CDR1 SQVTM, CDR2 ANQGSEA. CDR3 length: 12 residues. V trimming: 6 bases; J trimming: 3 bases; junction bases outside the gene matches: 4. The CDR3 sequence is CSVGGTDYGYTF. The CDR3 DNA is TGCAGCGTCGGCGGGACAGACTATGGCTACACCTTC.

The chain has TRBV9 and TRBJ2-2, with 7 bases lining up with TRBD2. The germline V gene encodes CDR1 SGDLS and CDR2 YYNGEE. J gave up 2 bases and V 1 base, and 5 bases lay outside the gene matches. CDR3 size: 16 residues. CDR3 in amino acids: CASSVSTGGNTGELFF. CDR3 nucleotide sequence: TGTGCCAGCAGCGTATCTACGGGGGGAAACACCGGGGAGCTGTTTTTT.

This chain joins TRBV3-1 (or the pseudogene TRBV3-2) and TRBJ2-7, with D hard to call. The CDR3 has 16 amino acids. With 0 bases removed from V and 0 bases from J, the gap between germline ends came to 12 bases. CDR1 is LGHDT and CDR2 is YNNKEL in the germline V gene (reference sequence). CDR3 region: CASSQDVVAISYEQYF. CDR3 coding DNA: TGTGCCAGCAGCCAAGATGTGGTAGCTATCTCCTACGAGCAGTACTTC.

This sequence joins TRBV4-2 and TRBJ2-7; 7 bases match TRBD1. J lost 1 base, V lost 3 bases, and 9 bases had no gene match. The CDR3 runs 16 residues. Germline V gene lookup returns CDR1 LGHNA and CDR2 YNFKEQ. The CDR3 spells CASSHPWDSQSYEQYF. CDR3 DNA sequence: TGTGCCAGCAGCCACCCCTGGGACAGCCAGTCCTACGAGCAGTACTTC.

The rearrangement joins TRBV3-1 (or the pseudogene TRBV3-2) to TRBJ1-4; a weak D match, TRBD1 (6 bases). This CDR3 has 14 residues. CDR1 and CDR2 (germline): LGHDT, YNNKEL (reference sequence). V was clipped by 4 bases and J by 6 bases, with 12 bases between them. The CDR3 DNA is TGTGCCAGCAGCCCTTCTCCAGGGGATGAAAAACTGTTTTTT. Residues: CASSPSPGDEKLFF.

The gene calls are TRBV6-5 and TRBJ1-4; 9 nucleotides match TRBD1. Germline-derived CDR1 and CDR2 are MNHEY and SVGAGI. CDR3 length: 15 amino acids. The V and J ends lost 5 bases and 8 bases, in that order; junction bases with no gene match: 9. The CDR3 here is CASSTTGGAGEKLFF. DNA for the CDR3: TGTGCCAGCAGTACAACAGGGGGCGCGGGGGAAAAACTGTTTTTT.

In its sample, this clone was seen a few times. The V call is TRBV12-5, the J call TRBJ2-2, with D tentatively TRBD2 (6 bases). This CDR3 has 16 residues. The V and J ends lost 0 bases and 2 bases respectively, with 10 bases between them. Germline CDR1 reads LGHNT; CDR2 reads FRNRAP. The CDR3 coding sequence is TGTGCTAGTGGTTTGGTAGGTAGCGGTAACACCGGGGAGCTGTTTTTT. Translated: CASGLVGSGNTGELFF.

V and J are TRBV2 and TRBJ1-1; D unclear. The CDR3 is 15 residues long. Germline assignment: CDR1 SNHLY and CDR2 FYNNEI. Between the trimmed V and J ends, which lost 1 base and 0 bases, there was a span of 9 bases. CDR3 loop: CASSEVQTMNTEAFF. The CDR3 coding sequence is TGTGCCAGCAGTGAAGTCCAGACTATGAACACTGAAGCTTTCTTT.

As DNA, the CDR3 is TGTGCCAGCAAGCATACGGGGGGTAACACTGAAGCTTTCTTT. Encoded protein: CASKHTGGNTEAFF. The chain carries TRBV28 and TRBJ1-1; perhaps TRBD1 as D (5 bases). Looked up from germline, CDR1 is MDHEN and CDR2 is SYDVKM. Trimming pared 7 bases from V and 2 bases from J, leaving 14 bases between. The CDR3 sequence is 14 residues long. Full variable domain (rest looked up from reference TRBV28 and TRBJ1-1): DVKVTQSSRYLVKRTGEKVFLECVQDMDHENMFWYRQDPGLGLRLIYFSYDVKMKEKGDIPEGYSVSREKKERFSLILESASTNQTSMYLCASKHTGGNTEAFFGQGTRLTVV.

The chain employs TRBV28 and TRBJ2-7, with TRBD1 matching over 11 bases. The germline V gene has CDR1 MDHEN and CDR2 SYDVKM. J gave up 5 bases and V 4 bases, and 4 bases lay outside the gene matches. The length of the CDR3 is 14 residues. CDR3 protein: CASSWTGGKHEQYF. The CDR3 bases are TGTGCCAGCAGTTGGACAGGGGGCAAGCACGAGCAGTACTTC.